The present TCR beta chain was sequenced within a study of graft-versus-host responses after intestinal transplantation. Looking at the study overall: Recipients got multivisceral, liver-intestinal, or isolated intestinal transplants. Study-level results: Levels of circulating GvH clones at their peak were associated with early post-transplant HvG declines.

Comment on this clone: Its antigen is unidentified.

Sequencing was performed with immunoSEQ multiplex PCR; in TCRdb, only in-frame clones are kept and a portion is missing. Of around 39,000 clones in the sample, roughly 93% were seen once. The CDR3 runs to 14 residues. The V end was cut by 6 bases, the J end by 4 bases, with 12 bases between. Germline loops: CDR1 SNHLY, CDR2 FYNNEI. V gene TRBV2 combines with J gene TRBJ2-2; maybe TRBD1 (5 bases). Here the sequenced sample was PBMCs, taken roughly 780 days after intestinal transplantation. The receptor was derived from a human patient who received an intestinal transplant, so some T cells may come from the graft donor. CDR3 sequence (DNA): TGTGCCAGCAGCTGGACATATCTCACCGGGGAGCTGTTTTTT. It is translated as CASSWTYLTGELFF.